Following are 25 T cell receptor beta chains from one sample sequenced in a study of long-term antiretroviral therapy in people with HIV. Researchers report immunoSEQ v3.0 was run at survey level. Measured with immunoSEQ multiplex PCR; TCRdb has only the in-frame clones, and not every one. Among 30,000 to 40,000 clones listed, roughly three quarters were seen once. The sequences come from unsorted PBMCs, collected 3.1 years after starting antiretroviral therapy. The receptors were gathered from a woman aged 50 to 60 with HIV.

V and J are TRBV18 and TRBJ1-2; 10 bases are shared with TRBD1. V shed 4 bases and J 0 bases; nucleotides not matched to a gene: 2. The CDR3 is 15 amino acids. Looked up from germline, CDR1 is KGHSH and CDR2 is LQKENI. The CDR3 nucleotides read TGTGCCAGCTCACTAGGGACAGGGGCTAACTATGGCTACACCTTC. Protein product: CASSLGTGANYGYTF.

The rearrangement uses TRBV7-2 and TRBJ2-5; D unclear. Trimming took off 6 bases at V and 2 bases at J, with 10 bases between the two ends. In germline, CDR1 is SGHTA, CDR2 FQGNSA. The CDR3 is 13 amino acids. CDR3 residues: CASSIRWQETQYF. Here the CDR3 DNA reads TGTGCCAGCAGTATTAGGTGGCAAGAGACCCAGTACTTC. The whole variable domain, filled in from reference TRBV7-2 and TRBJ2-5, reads GAGVSQSPSNKVTEKGKDVELRCDPISGHTALYWYRQSLGQGLEFLIYFQGNSAPDKSGLPSDRFSAERTGGSVSTLTIQRTQQEDSAVYLCASSIRWQETQYFGPGTRLLVL.

CDR3 residues: CATIHRGALQETQYF. The DNA for the CDR3 is TGTGCCACCATTCACCGGGGGGCCCTCCAAGAGACCCAGTACTTC. The V call is TRBV15, the J call TRBJ2-5, with D maybe TRBD2 (7 bases). Germline-derived CDR1 and CDR2 are LNHNV and YYDKDF (reference sequence). The V gene lost 7 bases and the J gene lost 1 base, with 16 bases spanning the gap. The CDR3 length is 15 residues.

CDR3 amino acids: CAWSVHGRGPNEKLFF. The CDR3 DNA sequence: TGTGCCTGGAGTGTACATGGTAGGGGACCTAATGAAAAACTGTTTTTT. This chain links TRBV30 with TRBJ1-4, with a possible D match to TRBD1 (5 bases). Germline V CDR1 and CDR2: GTSNPN, SVGIG (reference sequence). Between the trimmed V and J ends, which lost 0 bases and 3 bases, there was a span of 14 bases. This CDR3 is 16 amino acids long.

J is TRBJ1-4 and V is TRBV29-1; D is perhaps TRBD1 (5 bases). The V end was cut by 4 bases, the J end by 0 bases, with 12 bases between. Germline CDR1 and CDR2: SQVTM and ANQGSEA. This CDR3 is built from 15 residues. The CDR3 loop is CSVVGTAATNEKLFF. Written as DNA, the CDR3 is TGCAGCGTTGTGGGGACGGCGGCAACTAATGAAAAACTGTTTTTT.

The CDR3 region is CASSRFQGNTGELFF. The CDR3 nucleotides are TGTGCCAGCAGTCGGTTCCAAGGGAACACCGGGGAGCTGTTTTTT. This rearrangement joins TRBV2 to TRBJ2-2; D is unclear. V was shortened by 5 bases and J by 1 base, with 11 bases between the two germline ends. Per the germline V gene, CDR1 is SNHLY and CDR2 is FYNNEI. The CDR3 spans 15 residues.

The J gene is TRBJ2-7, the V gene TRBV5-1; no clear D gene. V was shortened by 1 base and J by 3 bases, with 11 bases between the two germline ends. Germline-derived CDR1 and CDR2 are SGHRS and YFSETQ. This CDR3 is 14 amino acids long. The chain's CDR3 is CASSLIDGVYEQYF. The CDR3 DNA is TGCGCCAGCAGCTTGATTGACGGCGTCTACGAGCAGTACTTC.

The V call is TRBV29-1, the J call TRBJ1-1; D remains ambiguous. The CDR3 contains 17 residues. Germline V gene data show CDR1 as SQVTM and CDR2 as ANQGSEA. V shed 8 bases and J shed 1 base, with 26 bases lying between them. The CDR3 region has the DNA TGCAGCCCCTGGAATCCGAGTGGTCAGCGAGGGAACACTGAAGCTTTCTTT. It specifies CSPWNPSGQRGNTEAFF.

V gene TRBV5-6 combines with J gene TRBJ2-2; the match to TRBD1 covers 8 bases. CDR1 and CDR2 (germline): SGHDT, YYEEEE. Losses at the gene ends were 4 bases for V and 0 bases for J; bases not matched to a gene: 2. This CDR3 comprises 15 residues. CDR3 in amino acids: CASSPGGANTGELFF. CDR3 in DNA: TGTGCCAGCAGCCCAGGGGGCGCGAACACCGGGGAGCTGTTTTTT.

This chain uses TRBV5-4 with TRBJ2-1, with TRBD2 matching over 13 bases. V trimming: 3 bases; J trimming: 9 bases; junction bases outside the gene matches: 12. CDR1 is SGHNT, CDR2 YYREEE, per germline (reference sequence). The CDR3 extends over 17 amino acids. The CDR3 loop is CASSSKTSGGPGGEQFF. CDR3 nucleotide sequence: TGTGCCAGCAGCTCTAAGACTAGCGGGGGGCCAGGTGGTGAGCAGTTCTTC.

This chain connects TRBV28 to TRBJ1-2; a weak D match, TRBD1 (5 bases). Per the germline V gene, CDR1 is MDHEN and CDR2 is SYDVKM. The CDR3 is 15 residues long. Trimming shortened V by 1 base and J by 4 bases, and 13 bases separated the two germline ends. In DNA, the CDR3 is TGTGCCAGCAGTTTATTGGTCAGGGCGGGCTATGGCTACACCTTC. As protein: CASSLLVRAGYGYTF.

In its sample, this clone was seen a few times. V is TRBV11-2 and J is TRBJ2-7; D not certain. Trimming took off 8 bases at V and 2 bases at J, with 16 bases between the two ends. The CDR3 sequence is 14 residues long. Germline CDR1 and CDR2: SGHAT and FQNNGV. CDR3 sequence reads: CASAPALATYEQYF. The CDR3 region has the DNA TGTGCCAGCGCCCCGGCCTTAGCAACCTACGAGCAGTACTTC.

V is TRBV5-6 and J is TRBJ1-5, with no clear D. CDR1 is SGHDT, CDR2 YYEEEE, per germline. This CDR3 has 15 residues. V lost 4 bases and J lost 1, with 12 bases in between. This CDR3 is CASSRGRLSNQPQHF. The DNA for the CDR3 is TGTGCCAGCAGCCGGGGAAGACTAAGCAATCAGCCCCAGCATTTT.

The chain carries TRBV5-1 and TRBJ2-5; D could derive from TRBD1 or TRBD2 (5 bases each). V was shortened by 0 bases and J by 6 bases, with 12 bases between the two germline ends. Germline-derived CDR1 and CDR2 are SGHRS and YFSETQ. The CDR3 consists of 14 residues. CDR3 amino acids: CASSLDGTSQTQYF. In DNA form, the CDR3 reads TGCGCCAGCAGCTTGGACGGGACGTCGCAGACCCAGTACTTC.

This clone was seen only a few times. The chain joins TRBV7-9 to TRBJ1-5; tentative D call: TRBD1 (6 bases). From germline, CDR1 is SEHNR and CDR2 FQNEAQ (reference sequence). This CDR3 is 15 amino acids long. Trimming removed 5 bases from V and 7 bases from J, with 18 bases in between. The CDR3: CASSLGGGEGQPQHF. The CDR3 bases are TGTGCCAGCAGCCTAGGGGGTGGTGAAGGCCAGCCCCAGCATTTT.

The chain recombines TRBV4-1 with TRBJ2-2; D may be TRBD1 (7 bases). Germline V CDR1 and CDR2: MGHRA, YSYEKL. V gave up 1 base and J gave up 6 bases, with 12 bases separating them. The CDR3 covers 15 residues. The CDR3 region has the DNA TGCGCCAGCAGCCAAGGTTCCAGGGGGGCCGGGGAGCTGTTTTTT. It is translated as CASSQGSRGAGELFF.

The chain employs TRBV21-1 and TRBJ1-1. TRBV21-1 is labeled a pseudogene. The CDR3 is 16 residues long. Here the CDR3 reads CASSPNAGQGDTEAFF. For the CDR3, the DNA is TGTGCCAGCAGCCCTAATGCCGGGCAGGGAGACACTGAAGCTTTCTTT.

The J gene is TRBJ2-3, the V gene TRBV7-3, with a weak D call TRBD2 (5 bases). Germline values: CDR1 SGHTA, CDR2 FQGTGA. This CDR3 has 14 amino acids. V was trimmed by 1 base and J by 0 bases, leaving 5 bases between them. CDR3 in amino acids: CASSLRLSTDTQYF. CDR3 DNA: TGTGCCAGCAGCTTAAGACTAAGCACAGATACGCAGTATTTT.

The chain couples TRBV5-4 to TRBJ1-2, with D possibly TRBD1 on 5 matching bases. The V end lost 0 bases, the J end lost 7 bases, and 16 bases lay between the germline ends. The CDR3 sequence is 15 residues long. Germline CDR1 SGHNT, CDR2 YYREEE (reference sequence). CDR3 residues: CASSLDPQGIAGYTF. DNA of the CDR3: TGTGCCAGCAGCTTGGACCCGCAGGGAATAGCTGGCTACACCTTC.

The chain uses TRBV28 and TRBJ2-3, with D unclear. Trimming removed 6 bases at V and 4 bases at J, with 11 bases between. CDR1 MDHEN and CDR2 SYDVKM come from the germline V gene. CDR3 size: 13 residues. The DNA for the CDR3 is TGTGCCAGCAGGTCCACAGCCGCAGATACGCAGTATTTT. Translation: CASRSTAADTQYF.

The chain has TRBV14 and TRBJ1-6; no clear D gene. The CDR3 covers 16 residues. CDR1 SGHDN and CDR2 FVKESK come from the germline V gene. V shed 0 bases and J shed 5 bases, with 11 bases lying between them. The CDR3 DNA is TGTGCCAGCAGCCAAGAAGCGAGAAGGGATAATTCACCCCTCCACTTT. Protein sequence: CASSQEARRDNSPLHF.

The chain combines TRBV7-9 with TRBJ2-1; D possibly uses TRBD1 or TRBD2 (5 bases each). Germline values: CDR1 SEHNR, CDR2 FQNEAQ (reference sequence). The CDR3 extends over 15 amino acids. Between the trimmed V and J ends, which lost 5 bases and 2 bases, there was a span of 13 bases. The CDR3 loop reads CASSAPGGPYNEQFF. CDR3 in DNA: TGTGCCAGCAGCGCTCCTGGGGGACCCTACAATGAGCAGTTCTTC.

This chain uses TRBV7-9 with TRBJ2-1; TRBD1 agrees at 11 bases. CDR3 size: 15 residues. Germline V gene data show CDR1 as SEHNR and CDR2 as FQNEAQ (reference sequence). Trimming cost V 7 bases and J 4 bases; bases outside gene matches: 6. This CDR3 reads CASNRDRGFYNEQFF. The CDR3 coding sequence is TGTGCCAGCAACCGGGACAGGGGGTTTTACAATGAGCAGTTCTTC.

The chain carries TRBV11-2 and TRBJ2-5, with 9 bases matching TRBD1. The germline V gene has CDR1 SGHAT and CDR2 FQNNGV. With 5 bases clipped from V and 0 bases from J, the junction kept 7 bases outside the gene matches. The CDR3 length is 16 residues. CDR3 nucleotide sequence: TGTGCCAGCAGCCGGACAGGGGACGGGCACCAAGAGACCCAGTACTTC. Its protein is CASSRTGDGHQETQYF.

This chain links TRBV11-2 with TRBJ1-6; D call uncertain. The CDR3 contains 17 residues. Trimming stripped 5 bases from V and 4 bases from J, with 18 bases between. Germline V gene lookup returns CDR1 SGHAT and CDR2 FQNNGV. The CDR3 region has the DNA TGTGCCAGCAGCCTCCGGGCAGTCACCGGTTATAATTCACCCCTCCACTTT. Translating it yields CASSLRAVTGYNSPLHF.